The clone carrying this TCR beta chain was observed many times. Its antigen is still unknown. Amplified TCR beta CDR3 regions came from RNA transcripts. HTBI primers drove first-round RT-PCR of the TCR CDR3. MiXCR was run by TCRdb on the multiplex PCR reads, yielding one entry per CDR3 protein. There are 150,000 to 200,000 distinct CDR3 sequences in the sample; more than 15% occur only once, and 29% lies in the top ten. Germline V gene lookup returns CDR1 LNHDA and CDR2 SQIVND (reference sequence). The CDR3 contains 15 residues. The V gene lost 0 bases and the J gene lost 7 bases, with 12 bases spanning the gap. The data originate from a study of T cells in Graves' hyperthyroidism and ophthalmopathy. Study-wide context: Before treatment of any kind, peripheral blood was taken at initial diagnosis. Study results and caveats: Stable hyperthyroidism was told apart from ophthalmopathy by a model built on 13 V-J features.

Subjects aged 18 to 65 presented with newly diagnosed hyperthyroidism of less than 2 months' duration. Uncontrolled infection, other autoimmune disease, pregnancy or lactation excluded patients. The chain couples TRBV19 to TRBJ1-4; no firm D call. This clonotype was obtained from a woman aged 45-59 years with Graves' hyperthyroidism. Sequenced input: blood. CDR3 region: CASSIDRGRGEKLFF. The CDR3 nucleotides are TGTGCCAGTAGTATAGATCGGGGTAGAGGTGAAAAACTGTTTTTT.